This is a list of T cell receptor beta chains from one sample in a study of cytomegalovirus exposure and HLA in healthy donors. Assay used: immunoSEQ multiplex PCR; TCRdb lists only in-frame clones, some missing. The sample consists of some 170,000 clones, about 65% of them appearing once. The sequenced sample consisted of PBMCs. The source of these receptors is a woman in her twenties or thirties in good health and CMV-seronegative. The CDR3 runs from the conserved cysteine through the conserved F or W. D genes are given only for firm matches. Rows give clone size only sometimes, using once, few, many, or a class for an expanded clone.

CDR3 protein: CASSRGGADTQYF
CDR3 DNA: TGTGCCAGCAGCCGGGGTGGCGCAGATACGCAGTATTTT
clone size: NA
V gene: TRBV7-2
D gene: NA
J gene: TRBJ2-3

CDR3 protein: CASSTGRTGANEKLFF
CDR3 DNA: TGTGCCAGCAGCACGGGTAGGACAGGGGCTAATGAAAAACTGTTTTTT
clone size: few
V gene: TRBV5-6
D gene: TRBD1
J gene: TRBJ1-4

CDR3 protein: CAWSGGRNTEAFF
CDR3 DNA: TGTGCCTGGAGTGGAGGCAGGAACACTGAAGCTTTCTTT
clone size: NA
V gene: TRBV30
D gene: NA
J gene: TRBJ1-1

CDR3 protein: CASSPTSDHGELFF
CDR3 DNA: TGTGCCAGCAGCCCCACTAGCGACCACGGGGAGCTGTTTTTT
clone size: NA
V gene: TRBV7-9
D gene: TRBD2
J gene: TRBJ2-2

CDR3 protein: CSVETRLVDTQYF
CDR3 DNA: TGCAGCGTTGAAACCCGGCTAGTTGATACGCAGTATTTT
clone size: NA
V gene: TRBV29-1
D gene: NA
J gene: TRBJ2-3

CDR3 protein: CASSQGGGDRNQPQHF
CDR3 DNA: TGCGCCAGCAGCCAAGGGGGTGGGGACAGGAATCAGCCCCAGCATTTT
clone size: NA
V gene: TRBV4-3
D gene: TRBD1
J gene: TRBJ1-5

CDR3 protein: CASSFTAENTEAFF
CDR3 DNA: TGTGCCAGCAGTTTCACAGCAGAGAACACTGAAGCTTTCTTT
clone size: NA
V gene: TRBV7-9
D gene: NA
J gene: TRBJ1-1

CDR3 protein: CSVEHTNTGELFF
CDR3 DNA: TGCAGCGTTGAGCACACGAACACCGGGGAGCTGTTTTTT
clone size: NA
V gene: TRBV29-1
D gene: NA
J gene: TRBJ2-2

CDR3 protein: CASSLQEAHYGYTF
CDR3 DNA: TGTGCCAGCAGCTTGCAAGAGGCCCACTATGGCTACACCTTC
clone size: once
V gene: TRBV5-4
D gene: NA
J gene: TRBJ1-2

CDR3 protein: CASTLWGGRNTEAFF
CDR3 DNA: TGTGCCAGCACCCTCTGGGGGGGGCGGAACACTGAAGCTTTCTTT
clone size: NA
V gene: TRBV2
D gene: NA
J gene: TRBJ1-1

CDR3 protein: CASSGDRGTEAFF
CDR3 DNA: TGTGCCAGCAGCGGGGACAGGGGCACTGAAGCTTTCTTT
clone size: once
V gene: TRBV2
D gene: TRBD1
J gene: TRBJ1-1

CDR3 protein: CASSLGGEVGTGELFF
CDR3 DNA: TGTGCCAGCAGCTTGGGGGGGGAGGTGGGCACCGGGGAGCTGTTTTTT
clone size: NA
V gene: TRBV5-4
D gene: NA
J gene: TRBJ2-2

CDR3 protein: CASTHDRGISDTQYF
CDR3 DNA: TGCGCCAGCACCCACGACAGGGGGATTTCAGATACGCAGTATTTT
clone size: NA
V gene: TRBV5-1
D gene: TRBD1
J gene: TRBJ2-3

CDR3 protein: CASSSTGGETGELFF
CDR3 DNA: TGTGCCAGCAGTTCGACAGGGGGAGAGACCGGGGAGCTGTTTTTT
clone size: NA
V gene: TRBV28
D gene: TRBD1
J gene: TRBJ2-2

CDR3 protein: CASSLGGGMNTEAFF
CDR3 DNA: TGTGCCAGCAGCTTAGGAGGAGGAATGAACACTGAAGCTTTCTTT
clone size: NA
V gene: TRBV13
D gene: NA
J gene: TRBJ1-1

CDR3 protein: CASSYGAGEFGYTF
CDR3 DNA: TGTGCCAGCAGTTATGGGGCAGGGGAGTTTGGCTACACCTTC
clone size: NA
V gene: TRBV6-5
D gene: NA
J gene: TRBJ1-2

CDR3 protein: CASSSPGGGGRGTGELFF
CDR3 DNA: TGTGCCAGCAGCTCCCCCGGCGGGGGGGGCCGGGGTACCGGGGAGCTGTTTTTT
clone size: NA
V gene: TRBV7-3
D gene: TRBD2
J gene: TRBJ2-2

CDR3 protein: CASGQSNQPQHF
CDR3 DNA: TGTGCCAGTGGACAGAGTAATCAGCCCCAGCATTTT
clone size: NA
V gene: TRBV6-5
D gene: NA
J gene: TRBJ1-5

CDR3 protein: CASSPYSTINQPQHF
CDR3 DNA: TGTGCCAGCAGCCCCTACAGTACCATCAATCAGCCCCAGCATTTT
clone size: NA
V gene: TRBV5-5
D gene: NA
J gene: TRBJ1-5

CDR3 protein: CASSLAGGGRVYEQYF
CDR3 DNA: TGTGCCAGCAGCTTGGCGGGAGGGGGAAGGGTCTACGAGCAGTACTTC
clone size: NA
V gene: TRBV5-4
D gene: TRBD2
J gene: TRBJ2-7

CDR3 protein: CASSYLARETQYF
CDR3 DNA: TGTGCCAGCAGTTACCTAGCTCGAGAGACCCAGTACTTC
clone size: NA
V gene: TRBV6-6
D gene: NA
J gene: TRBJ2-5

CDR3 protein: CASSLVGLAGDYEQYF
CDR3 DNA: TGTGCCAGCAGCTTAGTCGGACTAGCGGGAGACTACGAGCAGTACTTC
clone size: few
V gene: TRBV7-9
D gene: TRBD2
J gene: TRBJ2-7

CDR3 protein: CASGGGINEKLFF
CDR3 DNA: TGTGCCAGCGGCGGAGGAATTAATGAAAAACTGTTTTTT
clone size: NA
V gene: TRBV28
D gene: NA
J gene: TRBJ1-4

CDR3 protein: CASSLPSGGGTDTQYF
CDR3 DNA: TGTGCCAGCAGCTTGCCTTCAGGGGGCGGCACAGATACGCAGTATTTT
clone size: once
V gene: TRBV7-3
D gene: TRBD1
J gene: TRBJ2-3

CDR3 protein: CASSSDASGVGNTIYF
CDR3 DNA: TGTGCCAGCAGCTCGGACGCGAGCGGAGTAGGAAACACCATATATTTT
clone size: NA
V gene: TRBV7-9
D gene: NA
J gene: TRBJ1-3

CDR3 protein: CASLASGRDTQYF
CDR3 DNA: TGTGCCAGCTTGGCTAGCGGGAGGGATACGCAGTATTTT
clone size: NA
V gene: TRBV28
D gene: TRBD2
J gene: TRBJ2-3

CDR3 protein: CASSITSANYNEQFF
CDR3 DNA: TGTGCCAGCAGCATCACTAGCGCGAACTACAATGAGCAGTTCTTC
clone size: NA
V gene: TRBV7-3
D gene: TRBD2
J gene: TRBJ2-1

CDR3 protein: CATSSRDRGSGFYEQYF
CDR3 DNA: TGTGCCACCAGCAGCCGGGACAGGGGAAGCGGGTTCTACGAGCAGTACTTC
clone size: few
V gene: TRBV15
D gene: TRBD1
J gene: TRBJ2-7

CDR3 protein: CASSYGDEKLFF
CDR3 DNA: TGTGCCAGCAGTTACGGAGATGAAAAACTGTTTTTT
clone size: few
V gene: TRBV6-6
D gene: NA
J gene: TRBJ1-4

CDR3 protein: CASSPGGTDTQYF
CDR3 DNA: TGTGCCAGCAGTCCCGGGGGTACAGATACGCAGTATTTT
clone size: NA
V gene: TRBV28
D gene: NA
J gene: TRBJ2-3

CDR3 protein: CASSHRQGGTYEQYF
CDR3 DNA: TGTGCCAGCAGCCACCGACAGGGGGGCACCTACGAGCAGTACTTC
clone size: few
V gene: TRBV14
D gene: TRBD1
J gene: TRBJ2-7

CDR3 protein: CASSVESRGNYGYTF
CDR3 DNA: TGTGCCAGCAGCGTAGAATCTAGGGGCAACTATGGCTACACCTTC
clone size: few
V gene: TRBV9
D gene: NA
J gene: TRBJ1-2

CDR3 protein: CASSIKGFTGELFF
CDR3 DNA: TGTGCCAGTAGTATCAAGGGGTTCACCGGGGAGCTGTTTTTT
clone size: NA
V gene: TRBV19
D gene: NA
J gene: TRBJ2-2

CDR3 protein: CASSPSGGYNEQFF
CDR3 DNA: TGTGCCAGCAGCCCTAGCGGGGGCTACAATGAGCAGTTCTTC
clone size: NA
V gene: TRBV11-3
D gene: TRBD2
J gene: TRBJ2-1

CDR3 protein: CASSLGVSQYF
CDR3 DNA: TGTGCCAGCAGTTTGGGCGTAAGTCAGTACTTC
clone size: once
V gene: TRBV27
D gene: NA
J gene: TRBJ2-7

CDR3 protein: CASSALGYNSPLHF
CDR3 DNA: TGTGCCAGCAGTGCCCTCGGGTATAATTCACCCCTCCACTTT
clone size: NA
V gene: TRBV6-6
D gene: NA
J gene: TRBJ1-6

CDR3 protein: CASSFWEGSYEQYF
CDR3 DNA: TGTGCCAGCAGTTTTTGGGAGGGCTCCTACGAGCAGTACTTC
clone size: once
V gene: TRBV28
D gene: TRBD2
J gene: TRBJ2-7

CDR3 protein: CASSQGALAGGEETQYF
CDR3 DNA: TGTGCCAGCAGCCAAGGGGCCCTAGCGGGGGGCGAAGAGACCCAGTACTTC
clone size: NA
V gene: TRBV14
D gene: TRBD2
J gene: TRBJ2-5

CDR3 protein: CASSLTGGPEDTQYF
CDR3 DNA: TGCGCCAGCAGCTTGACGGGAGGGCCGGAAGATACGCAGTATTTT
clone size: NA
V gene: TRBV5-1
D gene: TRBD2
J gene: TRBJ2-3

CDR3 protein: CASSLRDRVSTGELFF
CDR3 DNA: TGTGCCAGCAGCCTCCGGGACAGGGTCTCTACCGGGGAGCTGTTTTTT
clone size: NA
V gene: TRBV7-8
D gene: TRBD1
J gene: TRBJ2-2

CDR3 protein: CASSAGPRQADTQYF
CDR3 DNA: TGCGCCAGCAGCGCGGGACCCCGCCAGGCAGATACGCAGTATTTT
clone size: once
V gene: TRBV4-1
D gene: NA
J gene: TRBJ2-3

CDR3 protein: CSSSNYRGSTYEQYF
CDR3 DNA: TGTTCCAGCAGCAACTACAGGGGGAGTACCTACGAGCAGTACTTC
clone size: NA
V gene: TRBV7-9
D gene: TRBD1
J gene: TRBJ2-7

CDR3 protein: CASSDGQGVFQPQHF
CDR3 DNA: TGTGCCAGCAGCGATGGACAGGGGGTATTTCAGCCCCAGCATTTT
clone size: NA
V gene: TRBV21-1
D gene: NA
J gene: TRBJ1-5

CDR3 protein: CASSQDPFPGRGYTF
CDR3 DNA: TGTGCCAGCAGCCAAGATCCATTCCCGGGGAGAGGCTACACCTTC
clone size: NA
V gene: TRBV14
D gene: NA
J gene: TRBJ1-2

CDR3 protein: CASSSRASASTDTQYF
CDR3 DNA: TGTGCCAGCAGCTCGCGCGCCTCCGCTAGCACAGATACGCAGTATTTT
clone size: NA
V gene: TRBV7-3
D gene: NA
J gene: TRBJ2-3

CDR3 protein: CASSLQGQPYNEQFF
CDR3 DNA: TGTGCCAGCAGCTTACAGGGGCAACCGTACAATGAGCAGTTCTTC
clone size: NA
V gene: TRBV7-3
D gene: NA
J gene: TRBJ2-1

CDR3 protein: CASSVEQSTEAFF
CDR3 DNA: TGTGCCAGCAGCGTAGAACAGTCCACTGAAGCTTTCTTT
clone size: once
V gene: TRBV9
D gene: NA
J gene: TRBJ1-1

CDR3 protein: CASSSREGIAFF
CDR3 DNA: TGTGCCAGCAGCTCTAGGGAGGGTATAGCTTTCTTT
clone size: few
V gene: TRBV7-9
D gene: NA
J gene: TRBJ1-1

CDR3 protein: CASSQAASGKETQYF
CDR3 DNA: TGCGCCAGCAGCCAGGCCGCTAGCGGGAAGGAGACCCAGTACTTC
clone size: NA
V gene: TRBV4-3
D gene: TRBD2
J gene: TRBJ2-5

CDR3 protein: CSEIVRGANTEAFF
CDR3 DNA: TGCAGCGAGATAGTTCGGGGGGCCAACACTGAAGCTTTCTTT
clone size: NA
V gene: TRBV29-1
D gene: NA
J gene: TRBJ1-1

CDR3 protein: CASSLGLAGSRDTQYF
CDR3 DNA: TGTGCCAGCAGCTTAGGGCTAGCGGGGTCGCGGGATACGCAGTATTTT
clone size: NA
V gene: TRBV11-2
D gene: TRBD2
J gene: TRBJ2-3

CDR3 protein: CASSLSGGETQYF
CDR3 DNA: TGTGCCAGCAGTTTATCTGGGGGCGAGACCCAGTACTTC
clone size: NA
V gene: TRBV28
D gene: NA
J gene: TRBJ2-5

CDR3 protein: CASSPLNDRETGELFF
CDR3 DNA: TGTGCCAGCTCACCCCTAAACGACAGGGAAACCGGGGAGCTGTTTTTT
clone size: NA
V gene: TRBV18
D gene: TRBD1
J gene: TRBJ2-2